This TCR beta chain was found in a study of blood T cell repertoires in COVID-19. Overall study: Sites in the United States, Italy and Spain provided acute and convalescent COVID-19 samples. T cells, B-cell-depleted T cells, or PBMCs supplied cDNA or gDNA.

The junction had 6 bases not matched to a gene; V was cut back by 9 bases and J by 5 bases. Germline V gene sequence: CDR1 LNHDA, CDR2 SQIVND (reference sequence). The CDR3 contains 13 residues. Clones were read by immunoSEQ multiplex PCR, and TCRdb kept only the in-frame ones, dropping some. The repertoire includes approximately 350,000 clones, roughly nine tenths of them detected once, and about 1.2% sits in the top ten. This chain connects TRBV19 to TRBJ1-4, with TRBD1 matching 7 bases. The clonotype comes from a man aged 40-49 years with acute or convalescent COVID-19. Sequencing input: peripheral blood. As DNA, the CDR3 is TGTGCCAGCTCATCAGGGGGGAATGAAAAACTGTTTTTT. It translates to CASSSGGNEKLFF.